The T cell receptor (beta chain) described here comes from a study of blood T cells in healthy people across ages. The CDR3 has 16 amino acids. Germline values: CDR1 SGHDN, CDR2 FVKESK. V gave up 0 bases and J gave up 6 bases, with 15 bases separating them. The sample holds a few counts of this clonotype. Alongside a J-beta primer mix, a sample-barcoded 5' primer served in a second PCR lasting roughly 7 to 11 cycles. TCRdb reanalysed the 5' RACE reads using MiXCR and keeps one entry per CDR3 protein. Altogether 1.5 million to 2 million distinct CDR3 sequences are present, 40% to 55% being singletons, with the ten largest covering over 2%.

Sequencing used blood. This clonotype originated in a woman aged 40-49 years in good health. The gene calls are TRBV14 and TRBJ2-1; no firm D call. The CDR3 DNA follows: TGTGCCAGCAGCCAAGATAGAAAGGGTTGGGGCAATGAGCAGTTCTTC. This codes for CASSQDRKGWGNEQFF.